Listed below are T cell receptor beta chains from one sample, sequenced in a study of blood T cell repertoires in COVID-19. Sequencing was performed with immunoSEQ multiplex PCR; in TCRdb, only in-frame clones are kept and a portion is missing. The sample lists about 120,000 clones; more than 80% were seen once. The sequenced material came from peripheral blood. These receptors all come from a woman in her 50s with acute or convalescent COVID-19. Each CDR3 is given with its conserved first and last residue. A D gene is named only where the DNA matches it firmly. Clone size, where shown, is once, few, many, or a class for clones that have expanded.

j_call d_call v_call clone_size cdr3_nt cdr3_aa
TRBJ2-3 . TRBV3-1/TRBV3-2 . TGTGCCAGCAGCCAAGACCCTAAGGGTAGCGGCCGGTGGGATACGCAGTATTTT CASSQDPKGSGRWDTQYF
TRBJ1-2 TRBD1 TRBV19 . TGTGCCAGTAGTCCTTTGGAGGGGGCGCGGTATGGCTACACCTTC CASSPLEGARYGYTF
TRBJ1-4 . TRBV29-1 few TGCAGCGTTGACCTACAGGGAGACGTCGATGAAAAACTGTTTTTT CSVDLQGDVDEKLFF
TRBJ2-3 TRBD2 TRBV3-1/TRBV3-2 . TGTGCCAGCAGCCAGCACCGGGCTAGCGGGGAAGATACGCAGTATTTT CASSQHRASGEDTQYF
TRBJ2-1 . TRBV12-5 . TGTGCTAGTGGTACATACCGACTAGGGGAAGTCTTC CASGTYRLGEVF
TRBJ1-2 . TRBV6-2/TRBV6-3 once TGTGCCAGCAGTTTGGTACAGTCCTTAGGTGGCTACACCTTC CASSLVQSLGGYTF
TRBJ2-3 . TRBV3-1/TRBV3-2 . TGTGCCAGCAGCCCGGCAGGGGTAAGAGATACGCAGTATTTT CASSPAGVRDTQYF
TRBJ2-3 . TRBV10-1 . TGCGCCAGCAGTGAGGGGGCCGCAGATACGCAGTATTTT CASSEGAADTQYF
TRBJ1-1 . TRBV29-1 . TGCAGCGTTGAAAGGGTGGAGGACACTGAAGCTTTCTTT CSVERVEDTEAFF
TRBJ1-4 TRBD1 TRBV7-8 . TGTGCCAGCAGCCCCGACAGGGCCCTAGGGGGTAGGGAAAAACTGTTTTTT CASSPDRALGGREKLFF
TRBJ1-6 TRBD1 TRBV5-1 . TGCGCCAGCAGCTCAGGGGGCCCTTCACCCCTCCACTTT CASSSGGPSPLHF
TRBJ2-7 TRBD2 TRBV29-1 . TGCAGCGTTGAAGGACTAGCGGGGGTCGGCGAGCAGTACTTC CSVEGLAGVGEQYF
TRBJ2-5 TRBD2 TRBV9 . TGTGCCAGCAGCGTAGGAATTAGCGGGGGGGCCCAAGAGACCCAGTACTTC CASSVGISGGAQETQYF
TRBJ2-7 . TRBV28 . TGTGCCAGCAGTTTACCTGTCTCCTACGAGCAGTACTTC CASSLPVSYEQYF
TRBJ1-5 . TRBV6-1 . TGTGCCAGCAGTGAAAGGGGTGATCAGCCCCAGCATTTT CASSERGDQPQHF
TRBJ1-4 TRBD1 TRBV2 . TGTGCCAGCAGGGGAATGACAGGGGAGAAACTGTTTTTT CASRGMTGEKLFF
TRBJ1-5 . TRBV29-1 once TGCAGCGTTGCAGGGGAAAATCAGCCCCAGCATTTT CSVAGENQPQHF
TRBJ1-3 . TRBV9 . TGTGCCAGTCAAGGGAGCAACACCATATATTTT CASQGSNTIYF
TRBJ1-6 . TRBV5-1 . TGCGCCAGCAGCGGGGGGGGCGCGGGTTCACCCCTCCACTTT CASSGGGAGSPLHF
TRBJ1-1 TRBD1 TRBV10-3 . TGTGCCACCTCGAAGGACAGGGCGGACACTGAAGCTTTCTTT CATSKDRADTEAFF
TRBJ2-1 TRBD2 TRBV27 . TGTGCCAGCAGCTCAATCAATTTAGCGGGAGGGTCGGATGAGCAGTTCTTC CASSSINLAGGSDEQFF
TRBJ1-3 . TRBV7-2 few TGTGCCAGCAGCTTAGCGGGCGGAGGCTCTGGAAACACCATATATTTT CASSLAGGGSGNTIYF
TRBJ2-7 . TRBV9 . TGTGCCAGCAGCGTAGGTCAGGGGAGGGTGTACGAGCAGTACTTC CASSVGQGRVYEQYF
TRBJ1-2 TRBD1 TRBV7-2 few TGTGCCAGCAGCTCATATCCGGGACAGGGCTTGGGAGGCTACACCTTC CASSSYPGQGLGGYTF
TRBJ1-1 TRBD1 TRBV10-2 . TGCGCCAGCAGTTGGTCAGGGGGCGCCACTGAAGCTTTCTTT CASSWSGGATEAFF
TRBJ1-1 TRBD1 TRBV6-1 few TGTGCCAGCAGTGCAAGAAGGGGGACAGTGAACACTGAAGCTTTCTTT CASSARRGTVNTEAFF
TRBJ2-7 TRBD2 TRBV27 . TGTGCCAGCAGTTTAAGGCTAGCGGGCTCCTACGAGCAGTACTTC CASSLRLAGSYEQYF
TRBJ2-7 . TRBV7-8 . TGTGCCAGCAGCCCGCAGGGGCTAGACTACGAGCAGTACTTC CASSPQGLDYEQYF
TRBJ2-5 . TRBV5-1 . TGCGCCAGCAGCTTGGTGGTTGAGCAGACCCAGTACTTC CASSLVVEQTQYF
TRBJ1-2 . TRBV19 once TGTGCCAGTAGCATTTTCGGGGGACTCAACTATGGCTACACCTTC CASSIFGGLNYGYTF
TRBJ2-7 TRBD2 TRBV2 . TGTGCCAGCAGTGAACACTTAGGACTAGCGGGGGCCTCCTTCTACGAGCAGTACTTC CASSEHLGLAGASFYEQYF
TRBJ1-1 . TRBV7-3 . TGTGCCAGCAGCCCGGGTTCCTCCGCTGAAGCTTTCTTT CASSPGSSAEAFF
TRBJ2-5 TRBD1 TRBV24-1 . TGTGCCACCAGTGATTTGCCAGGGACAGGGGAAGAGACCCAGTACTTC CATSDLPGTGEETQYF
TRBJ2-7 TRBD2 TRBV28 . TGTGCCAGCAGTGCCGGGAGGCCAAGCTCCTACGAGCAGTACTTC CASSAGRPSSYEQYF
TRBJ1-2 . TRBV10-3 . TGTGCCAGCGAAGCTACAGGAACCATACCTTCTAACTATGGCTACACCTTC CASEATGTIPSNYGYTF
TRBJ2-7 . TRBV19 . TGTGCCAGTAGTGCCTCCGGACTGGGCGAGCAGTACTTC CASSASGLGEQYF
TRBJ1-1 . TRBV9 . TGTGCCAGCAGCACAAACAGGGATGCTATGAACACTGAAGCTTTCTTT CASSTNRDAMNTEAFF
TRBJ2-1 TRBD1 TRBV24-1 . TGTGCCACCAGTGAAGCCTCCGGGACAGGGGTCAATGAGCAGTTCTTC CATSEASGTGVNEQFF
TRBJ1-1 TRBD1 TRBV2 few TGTGCCAGCAGTGAGGACAGGGCTTACATGAACACTGAAGCTTTCTTT CASSEDRAYMNTEAFF
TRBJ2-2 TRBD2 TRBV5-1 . TGCGCCAGCAGCGATGCGGGGGGGCCGATCGGGGAGCTGTTTTTT CASSDAGGPIGELFF
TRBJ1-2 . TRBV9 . TGTGCCAGCGGGCAGTCATATGGCTACACCTTC CASGQSYGYTF
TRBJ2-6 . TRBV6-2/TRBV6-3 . TGTGCCAGCAGTAAAAGCCGGGGCTCTGGGGCCAACGTCCTGACTTTC CASSKSRGSGANVLTF
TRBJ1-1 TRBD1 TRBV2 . TGTGCCAGCACACGGGACAGGGAAAGCACTGAAGCTTTCTTT CASTRDRESTEAFF
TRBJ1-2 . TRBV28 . TGTGCCAGCAGTTTAGGACAGAACTATGGCTACACCTTC CASSLGQNYGYTF
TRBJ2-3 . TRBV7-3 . TGTGCCAGCAGCCCAGGGGGGTCTAGCACAGATACGCAGTATTTT CASSPGGSSTDTQYF
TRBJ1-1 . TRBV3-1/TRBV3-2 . TGTGCCAGCAGCCAGAGTACTGAAGCTTTCTTT CASSQSTEAFF
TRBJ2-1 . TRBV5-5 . TGTGCCAGCAGCTTTTTAGTGACAGTTAGCAATGAGCAGTTCTTC CASSFLVTVSNEQFF
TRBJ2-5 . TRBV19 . TGTGCCAGTAGTATGGGGCACCCGGATTCGAAGACCCAGTACTTC CASSMGHPDSKTQYF
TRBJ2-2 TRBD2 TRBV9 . TGTGCCAGCAGCGTAGTAGGGACTAGCCTTGAAGAGCTGTTTTTT CASSVVGTSLEELFF
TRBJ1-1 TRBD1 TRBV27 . TGTGCCAGCAGTTTGACAGGGGCGGAGAACACTGAAGCTTTCTTT CASSLTGAENTEAFF
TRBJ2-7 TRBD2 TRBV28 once TGTGCCAGCAGCCCGGGGGGCGAGCAGTACTTC CASSPGGEQYF
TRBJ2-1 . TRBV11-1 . TGTGCCAGCAGCCCAGGCGGGGCGAGCTCCTACAATGAGCAGTTCTTC CASSPGGASSYNEQFF